This T cell receptor beta chain was sequenced during a study of T cell responses to AZD1222 COVID-19 vaccine (dated by TCRdb to the early 2020s). Regarding the research as a whole: AZD1222 recipients given second doses at about 4 weeks or at about 12 weeks were pooled, since spike-specific TCR depth and breadth were not found to differ between the two schedules. A total of 230 to 250 trial participants underwent TCR sequencing, of whom 207 had received two doses of AZD1222 and approximately 26 had received two doses of the MenACWY control vaccine. Trial participants were enrolled by age into subgroups of 18-55, 56-69 and 70-plus years, and 148, 28 and 57 TCR-sequenced participants, respectively, were included in these subgroups.

Here is what the overall study found, with its caveats: Because no day 14 peak-response samples were available, repertoires were characterized only after the peak T cell response. CD4 TCRs associated with the vaccine covered the entire spike protein, and the dominant responses were in regions 160-218 and 743-854. The 56-69-year group was small, and its depth increase did not reach significance, likely because of low power. Most participants were white British and females outnumbered males, and the authors suggested that clonal diversity may have been underestimated. Epitopes outside the regions mutated in the B.1.351 and B.1.1.7 variants were reportedly recognized by nearly half of the unique spike-specific TCRs. Conclusions about previously exposed vaccinees are limited, since just five to seven AZD1222 recipients were seropositive for SARS-CoV-2 at baseline. Spike-specific TCR breadth and depth rose significantly after two AZD1222 doses compared with day 0 and with MenACWY recipients.

The CDR3 regions of human TCRbeta chains were analyzed by immunosequencing. Processing in the source paper ran as follows. TCRs in the repertoires were matched against a reference library of SARS-CoV-2-specific TCRs that had been generated with the MIRA antigen-specificity platform. Breadth was defined as the fraction of unique TCRs that were SARS-CoV-2-associated. Depth was defined as the fraction of total T cells that were SARS-CoV-2-associated. Using the MIRA data, each spike-specific TCR was assigned both to the spike region to which the TCR was reactive and to a CD4 or CD8 class. Log10-transformed breadth and depth values were compared by one-way ANOVA with Sidak's multiple comparisons tests. Here the immuneACCESS table is served through TCRdb, limited to in-frame sequences with V and J called. Missing clones are a known gap in these copies; in checked studies unresolved V genes cover under half, and the rest lacks a known reason. V, J and clone size derive from that table, while D and trimming were established from the DNA sequence. This sample holds about 190,000 clones; 92% were observed only once. The ten top clones hold 1% to 1.5% of the sample.

Measured from the cysteine to the phenylalanine, the CDR3 is 14 residues long. The sequence is cut down to CDR3 DNA, 42 bases in frame from base 1. The germline V end is reduced by 6 bases and the J end by 4 bases; junction bases left unmatched: 5. In the germline V gene, CDR1 corresponds to MDHEN and CDR2 to SYDVKM. The sample's time point label, decoded: baseline before first vaccination. Samples from vaccinated people were obtained from the UK trials COV001 and COV002, which included a single-blind randomized controlled phase 2/3 trial of AZD1222 (ChAdOx1 nCoV-19) in healthy adults. For TCRbeta chain sequencing, PBMC samples were collected from trial participants at day 0 and at day 28 after the second dose. In the case of this clone: Its antigen has not been determined. The sample holds no much larger clone one base away, and base qualities are not on file.

The TCR sequence derives from an adult in good health. The chain links TRBV28 with TRBJ2-5; TRBD1 matches 10 bases in the middle. The specimen comprised peripheral blood, sampled on day 0 of AZD1222 vaccination. The CDR3 here reads CASSLRDRGETQYF. The nucleotide sequence reads TGTGCCAGCAGCCTGCGGGACAGGGGAGAGACCCAGTACTTC.